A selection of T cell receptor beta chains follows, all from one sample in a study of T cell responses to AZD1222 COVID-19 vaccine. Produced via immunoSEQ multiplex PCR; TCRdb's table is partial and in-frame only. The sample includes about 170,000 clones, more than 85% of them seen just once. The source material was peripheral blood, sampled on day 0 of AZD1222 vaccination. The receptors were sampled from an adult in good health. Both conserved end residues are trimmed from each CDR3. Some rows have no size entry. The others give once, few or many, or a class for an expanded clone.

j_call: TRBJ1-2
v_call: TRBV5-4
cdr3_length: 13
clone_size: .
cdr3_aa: ASSLGRDGLTGYT

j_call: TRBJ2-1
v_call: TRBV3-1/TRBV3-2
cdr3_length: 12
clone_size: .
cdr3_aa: ASSLMGGRDEQF

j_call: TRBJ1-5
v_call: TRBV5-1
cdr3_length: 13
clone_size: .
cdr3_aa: ASSLSGSSNQPQH

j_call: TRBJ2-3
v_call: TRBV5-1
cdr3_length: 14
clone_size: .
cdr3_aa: ASSLAASGFTDTQY

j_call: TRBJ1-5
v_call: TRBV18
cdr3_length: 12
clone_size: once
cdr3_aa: ASSLGQGEQPQH

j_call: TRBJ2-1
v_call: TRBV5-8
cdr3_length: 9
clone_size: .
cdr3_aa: ASSSENEQF

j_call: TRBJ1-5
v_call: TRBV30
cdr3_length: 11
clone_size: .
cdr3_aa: AMAAGHNQPQH

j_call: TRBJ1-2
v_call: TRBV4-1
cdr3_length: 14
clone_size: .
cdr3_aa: ASSHFDGGQDYGYT

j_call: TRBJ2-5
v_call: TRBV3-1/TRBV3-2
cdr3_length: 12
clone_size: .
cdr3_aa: ASSPRSGQETQY

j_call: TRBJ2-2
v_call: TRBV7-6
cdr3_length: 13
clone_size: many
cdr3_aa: ASSPNSGGTGELF

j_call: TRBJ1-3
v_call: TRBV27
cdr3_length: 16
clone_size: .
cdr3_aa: ASSRSGPTLSSGNTIY

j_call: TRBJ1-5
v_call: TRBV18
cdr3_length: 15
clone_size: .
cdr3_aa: ASSLFPPGPRDQPQH

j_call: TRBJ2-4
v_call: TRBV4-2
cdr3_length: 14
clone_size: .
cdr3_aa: ASSQDLRTSGNIQY

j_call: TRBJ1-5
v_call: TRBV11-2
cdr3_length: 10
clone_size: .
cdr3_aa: ASSSENQPQH

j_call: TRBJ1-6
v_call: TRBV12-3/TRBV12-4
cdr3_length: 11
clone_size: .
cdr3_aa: ASSLQPLSPLH

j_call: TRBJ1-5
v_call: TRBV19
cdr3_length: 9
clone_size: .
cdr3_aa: ASSGGQPQH

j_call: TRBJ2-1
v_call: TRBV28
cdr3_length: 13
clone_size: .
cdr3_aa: ASSLWGGGHNEQF

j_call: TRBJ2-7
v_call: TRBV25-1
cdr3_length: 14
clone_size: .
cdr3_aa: ASSEYSTGSSYEQY

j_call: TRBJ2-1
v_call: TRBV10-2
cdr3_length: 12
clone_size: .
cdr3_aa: ASSAGTGLAGGI

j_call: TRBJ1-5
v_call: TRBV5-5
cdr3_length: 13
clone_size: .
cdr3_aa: ASSLFMDSNQPQH

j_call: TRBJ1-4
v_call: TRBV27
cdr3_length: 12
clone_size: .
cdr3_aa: ASTSGAANEKLF

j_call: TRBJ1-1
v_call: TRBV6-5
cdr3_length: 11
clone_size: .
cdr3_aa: ASRFTRNTEAF

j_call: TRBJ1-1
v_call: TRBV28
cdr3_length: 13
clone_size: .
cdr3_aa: ASRVSGGGNTEAF

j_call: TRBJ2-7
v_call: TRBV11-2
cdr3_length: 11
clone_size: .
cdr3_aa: ASSLYWLGEQY

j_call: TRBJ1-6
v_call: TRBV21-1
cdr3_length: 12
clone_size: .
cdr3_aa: ASNRTSHNSPLH

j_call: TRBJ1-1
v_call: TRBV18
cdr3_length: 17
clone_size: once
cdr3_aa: ASSLTLDRGRAKNTEAF

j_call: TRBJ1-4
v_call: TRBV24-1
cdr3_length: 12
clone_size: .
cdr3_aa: AAHPGAANEKLF

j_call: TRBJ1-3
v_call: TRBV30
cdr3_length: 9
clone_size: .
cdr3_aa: AWGSGNTIY

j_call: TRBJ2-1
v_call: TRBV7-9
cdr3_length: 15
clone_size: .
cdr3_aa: ASGGTWTSGGSNEQF

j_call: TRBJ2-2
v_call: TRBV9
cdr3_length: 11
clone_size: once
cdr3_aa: ASSRTNTGELF

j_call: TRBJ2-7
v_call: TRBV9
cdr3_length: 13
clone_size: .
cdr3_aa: ASSVEWTGVFEQY

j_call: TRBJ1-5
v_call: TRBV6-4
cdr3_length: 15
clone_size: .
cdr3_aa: ASSVTEGQGRDQPQH

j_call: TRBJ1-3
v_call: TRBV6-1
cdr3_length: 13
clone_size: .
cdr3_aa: ASSDGQGLGNTIY

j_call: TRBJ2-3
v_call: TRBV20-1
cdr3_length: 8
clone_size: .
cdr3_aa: SVRTDTQY

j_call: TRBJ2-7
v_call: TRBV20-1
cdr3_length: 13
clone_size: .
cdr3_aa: SASHSGLADYEQY

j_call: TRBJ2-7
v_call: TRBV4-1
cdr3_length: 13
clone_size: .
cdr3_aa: ASSQEPQRTYEQY

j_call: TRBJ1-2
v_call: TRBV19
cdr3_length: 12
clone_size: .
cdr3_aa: ASTDLGQGYGYT